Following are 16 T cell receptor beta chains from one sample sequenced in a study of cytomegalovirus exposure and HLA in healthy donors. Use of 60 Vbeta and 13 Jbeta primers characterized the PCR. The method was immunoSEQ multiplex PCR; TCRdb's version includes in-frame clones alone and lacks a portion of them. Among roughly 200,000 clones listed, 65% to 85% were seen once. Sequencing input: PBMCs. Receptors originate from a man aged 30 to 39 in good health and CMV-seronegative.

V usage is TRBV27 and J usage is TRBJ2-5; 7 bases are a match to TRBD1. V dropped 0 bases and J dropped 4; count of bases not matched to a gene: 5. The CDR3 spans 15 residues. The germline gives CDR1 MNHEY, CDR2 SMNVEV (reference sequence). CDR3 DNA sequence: TGTGCCAGCAGTTTATCTGTGACAGGGAGAGAGACCCAGTACTTC. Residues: CASSLSVTGRETQYF.

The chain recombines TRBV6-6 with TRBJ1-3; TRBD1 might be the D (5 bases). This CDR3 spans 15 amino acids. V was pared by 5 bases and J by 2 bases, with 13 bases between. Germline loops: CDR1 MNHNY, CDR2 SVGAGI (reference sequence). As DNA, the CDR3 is TGTGCCAGCAGTCGACAGACACCACCTGGAAACACCATATATTTT. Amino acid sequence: CASSRQTPPGNTIYF.

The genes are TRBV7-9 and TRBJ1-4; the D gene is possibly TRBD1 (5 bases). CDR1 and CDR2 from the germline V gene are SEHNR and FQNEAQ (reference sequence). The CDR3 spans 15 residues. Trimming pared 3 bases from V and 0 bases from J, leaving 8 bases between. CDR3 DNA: TGTGCCAGCAGCTTTAAAGGGGCAACTAATGAAAAACTGTTTTTT. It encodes CASSFKGATNEKLFF.

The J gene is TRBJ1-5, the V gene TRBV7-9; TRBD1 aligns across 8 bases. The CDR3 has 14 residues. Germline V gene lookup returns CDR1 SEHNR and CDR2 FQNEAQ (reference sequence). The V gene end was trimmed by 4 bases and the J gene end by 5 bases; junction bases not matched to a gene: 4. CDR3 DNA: TGTGCCAGCAGCTCGACAGGGGTGGATCAGCCCCAGCATTTT. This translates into CASSSTGVDQPQHF.

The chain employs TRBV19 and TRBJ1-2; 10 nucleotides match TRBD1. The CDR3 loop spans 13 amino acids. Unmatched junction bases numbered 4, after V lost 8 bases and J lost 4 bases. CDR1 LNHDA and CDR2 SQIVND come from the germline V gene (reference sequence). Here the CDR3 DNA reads TGTGCCAGTCGACAGGGGGCAAGCTATGGCTACACCTTC. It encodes CASRQGASYGYTF. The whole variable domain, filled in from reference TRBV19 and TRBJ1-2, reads DGGITQSPKYLFRKEGQNVTLSCEQNLNHDAMYWYRQDPGQGLRLIYYSQIVNDFQKGDIAEGYSVSREKKESFPLTVTSAQKNPTAFYLCASRQGASYGYTFGSGTRLTVV.

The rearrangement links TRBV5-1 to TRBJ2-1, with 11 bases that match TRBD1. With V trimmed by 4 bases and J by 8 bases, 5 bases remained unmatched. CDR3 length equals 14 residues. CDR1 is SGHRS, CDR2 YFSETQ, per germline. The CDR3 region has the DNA TGCGCCAGCAGCACCGGACAGGGGGCCGATGAGCAGTTCTTC. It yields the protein CASSTGQGADEQFF.

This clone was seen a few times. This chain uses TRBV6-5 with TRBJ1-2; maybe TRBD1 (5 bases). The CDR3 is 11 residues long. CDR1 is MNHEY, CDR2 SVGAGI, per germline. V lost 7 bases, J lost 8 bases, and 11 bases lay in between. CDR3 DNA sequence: TGTGCCAGCACAGGGTTGGGAGGCTACACCTTC. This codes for CASTGLGGYTF.

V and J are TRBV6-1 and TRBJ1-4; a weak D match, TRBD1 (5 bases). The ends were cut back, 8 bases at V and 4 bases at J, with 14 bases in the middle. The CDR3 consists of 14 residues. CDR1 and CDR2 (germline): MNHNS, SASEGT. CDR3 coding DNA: TGTGCCAGCCGACTAGAGGGGCTTAATGAAAAACTGTTTTTT. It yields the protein CASRLEGLNEKLFF.

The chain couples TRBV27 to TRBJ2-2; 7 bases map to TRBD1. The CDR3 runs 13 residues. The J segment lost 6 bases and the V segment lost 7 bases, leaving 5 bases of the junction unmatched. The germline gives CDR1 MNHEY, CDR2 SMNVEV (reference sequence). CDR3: CASTLQGSGELFF. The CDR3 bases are TGTGCCAGCACCTTACAGGGGTCCGGGGAGCTGTTTTTT.

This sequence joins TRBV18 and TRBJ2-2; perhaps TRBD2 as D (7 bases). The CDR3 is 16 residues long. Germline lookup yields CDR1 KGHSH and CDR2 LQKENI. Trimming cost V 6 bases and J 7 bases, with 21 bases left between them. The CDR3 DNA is TGTGCCAGCTCCCTTGAAGGGGGGGCCTCGTTCGGGGAGCTGTTTTTT. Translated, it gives CASSLEGGASFGELFF.

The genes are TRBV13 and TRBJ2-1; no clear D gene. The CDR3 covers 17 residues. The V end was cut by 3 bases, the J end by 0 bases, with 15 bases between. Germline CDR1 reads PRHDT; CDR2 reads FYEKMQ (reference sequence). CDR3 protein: CASSLGESLGSYNEQFF. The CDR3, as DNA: TGTGCCAGCAGCTTGGGTGAGAGTCTAGGCTCCTACAATGAGCAGTTCTTC.

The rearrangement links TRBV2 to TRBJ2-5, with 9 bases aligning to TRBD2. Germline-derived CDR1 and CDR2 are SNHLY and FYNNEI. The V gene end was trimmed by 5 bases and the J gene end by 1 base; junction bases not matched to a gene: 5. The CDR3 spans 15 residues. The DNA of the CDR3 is TGTGCCAGCAGTCGGGGCGGGGGGGCCCAAGAGACCCAGTACTTC. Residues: CASSRGGGAQETQYF.

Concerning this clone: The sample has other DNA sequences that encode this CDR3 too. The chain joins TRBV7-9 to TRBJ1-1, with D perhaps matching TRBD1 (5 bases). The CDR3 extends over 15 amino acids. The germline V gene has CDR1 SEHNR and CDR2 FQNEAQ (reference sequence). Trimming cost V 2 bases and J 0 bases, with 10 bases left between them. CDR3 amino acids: CASSLLGGMNTEAFF. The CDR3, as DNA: TGTGCCAGCAGCTTATTGGGGGGAATGAACACTGAAGCTTTCTTT. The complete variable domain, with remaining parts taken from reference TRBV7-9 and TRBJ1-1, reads DTGVSQNPRHKITKRGQNVTFRCDPISEHNRLYWYRQTLGQGPEFLTYFQNEAQLEKSRLLSDRFSAERPKGSFSTLEIQRTEQGDSAMYLCASSLLGGMNTEAFFGQGTRLTVV.

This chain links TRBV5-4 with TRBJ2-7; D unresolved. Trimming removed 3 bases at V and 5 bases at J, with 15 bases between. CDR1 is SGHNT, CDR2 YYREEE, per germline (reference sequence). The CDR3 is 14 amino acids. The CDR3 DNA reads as TGTGCCAGCAGCTCAGGAAATCCCACCCACGAGCAGTACTTC. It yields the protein CASSSGNPTHEQYF.

For the CDR3, the DNA is TGTGCCAGTCTCTTACAGAGCTCCTACAATGAGCAGTTCTTC. It is translated as CASLLQSSYNEQFF. The chain combines TRBV5-6 with TRBJ2-1; the D is unclear. V lost 8 bases to trimming and J lost 0 bases, with 12 bases between them. The germline gives CDR1 SGHDT, CDR2 YYEEEE. The CDR3 runs 14 residues.

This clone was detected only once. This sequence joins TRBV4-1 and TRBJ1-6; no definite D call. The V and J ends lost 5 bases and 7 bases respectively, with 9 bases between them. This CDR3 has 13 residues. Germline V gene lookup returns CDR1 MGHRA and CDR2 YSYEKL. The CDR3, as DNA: TGCGCCAGCAGCGCCAGAACAAATTCACCCCTCCACTTT. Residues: CASSARTNSPLHF.